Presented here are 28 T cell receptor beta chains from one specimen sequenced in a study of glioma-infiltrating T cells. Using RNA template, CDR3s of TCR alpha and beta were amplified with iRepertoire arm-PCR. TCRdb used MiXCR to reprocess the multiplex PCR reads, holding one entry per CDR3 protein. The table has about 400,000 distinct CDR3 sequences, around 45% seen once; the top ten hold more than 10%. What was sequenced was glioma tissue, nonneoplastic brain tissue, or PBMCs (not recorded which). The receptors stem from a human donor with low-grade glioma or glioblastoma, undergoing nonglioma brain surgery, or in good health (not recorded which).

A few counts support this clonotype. CDR3 amino acids: CASSQPGGVEETQYF. The DNA for the CDR3 is TGTGCCAGCAGCCAGCCCGGGGGGGTCGAAGAGACCCAGTACTTC. This sequence joins TRBV3-1 and TRBJ2-5; 8 nucleotides agree with TRBD2. V shed 3 bases and J 3 bases; nucleotides not matched to a gene: 6. This CDR3 spans 15 amino acids. Per the germline V gene, CDR1 is LGHDT and CDR2 is YNNKEL (reference sequence).

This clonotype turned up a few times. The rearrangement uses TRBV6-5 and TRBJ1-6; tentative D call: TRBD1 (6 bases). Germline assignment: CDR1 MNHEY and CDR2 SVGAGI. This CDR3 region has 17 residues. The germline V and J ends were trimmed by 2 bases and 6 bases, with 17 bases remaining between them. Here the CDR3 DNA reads TGTGCCAGCAGTTACCACCTTCGGGGGCCGGGTAATTCACCCCTCCACTTT. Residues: CASSYHLRGPGNSPLHF.

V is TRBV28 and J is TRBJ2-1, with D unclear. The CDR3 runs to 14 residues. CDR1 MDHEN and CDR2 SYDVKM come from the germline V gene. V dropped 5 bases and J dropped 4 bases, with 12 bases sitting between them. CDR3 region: CASSGQLGYNEQFF. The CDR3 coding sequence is TGTGCCAGCAGTGGTCAGCTGGGATACAATGAGCAGTTCTTC.

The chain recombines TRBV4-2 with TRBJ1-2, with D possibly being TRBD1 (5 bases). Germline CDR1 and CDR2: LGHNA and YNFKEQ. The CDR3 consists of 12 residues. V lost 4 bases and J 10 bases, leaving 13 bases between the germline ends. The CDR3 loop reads CASSLGGASYTF. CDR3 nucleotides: TGTGCCAGCAGCCTTGGAGGGGCATCCTACACCTTC.

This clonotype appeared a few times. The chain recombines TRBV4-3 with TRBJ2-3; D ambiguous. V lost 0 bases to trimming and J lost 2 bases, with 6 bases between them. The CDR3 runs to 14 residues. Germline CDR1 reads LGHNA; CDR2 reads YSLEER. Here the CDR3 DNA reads TGCGCCAGCAGCCAAGAAGCTAACACAGATACGCAGTATTTT. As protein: CASSQEANTDTQYF.

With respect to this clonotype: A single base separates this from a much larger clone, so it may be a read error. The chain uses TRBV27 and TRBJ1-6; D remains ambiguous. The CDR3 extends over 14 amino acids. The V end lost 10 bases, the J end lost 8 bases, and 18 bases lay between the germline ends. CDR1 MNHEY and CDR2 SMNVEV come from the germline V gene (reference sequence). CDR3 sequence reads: CANKVSVEDSPLHF. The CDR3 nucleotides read TGTGCCAACAAAGTTTCAGTCGAGGATTCACCCCTCCACTTT.

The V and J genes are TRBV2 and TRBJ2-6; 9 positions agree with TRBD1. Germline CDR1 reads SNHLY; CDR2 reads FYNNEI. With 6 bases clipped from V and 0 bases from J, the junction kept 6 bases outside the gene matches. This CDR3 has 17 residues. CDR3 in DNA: TGTGCCAGCAGGACCGGGACAGGGCGCTCTGGGGCCAACGTCCTGACTTTC. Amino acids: CASRTGTGRSGANVLTF.

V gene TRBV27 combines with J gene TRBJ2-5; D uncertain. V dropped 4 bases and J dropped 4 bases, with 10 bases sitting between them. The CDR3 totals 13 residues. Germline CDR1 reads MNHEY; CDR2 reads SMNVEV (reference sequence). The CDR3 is CASSSRSAETQYF. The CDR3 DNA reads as TGTGCCAGCAGTTCGAGGTCAGCAGAGACCCAGTACTTC.

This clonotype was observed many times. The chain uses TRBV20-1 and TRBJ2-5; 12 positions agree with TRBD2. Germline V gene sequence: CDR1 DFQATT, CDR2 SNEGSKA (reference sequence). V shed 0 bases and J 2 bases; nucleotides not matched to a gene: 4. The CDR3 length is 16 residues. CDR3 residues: CSARDRLAGVQETQYF. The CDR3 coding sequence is TGCAGTGCTAGAGATCGACTAGCGGGGGTACAAGAGACCCAGTACTTC.

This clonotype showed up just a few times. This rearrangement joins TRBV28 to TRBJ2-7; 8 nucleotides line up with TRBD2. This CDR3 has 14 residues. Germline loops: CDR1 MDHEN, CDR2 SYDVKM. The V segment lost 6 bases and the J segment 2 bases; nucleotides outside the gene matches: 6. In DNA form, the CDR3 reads TGTGCCAGCAGGTTTTTAGCGGGACCCTACGAGCAGTACTTC. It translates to CASRFLAGPYEQYF.

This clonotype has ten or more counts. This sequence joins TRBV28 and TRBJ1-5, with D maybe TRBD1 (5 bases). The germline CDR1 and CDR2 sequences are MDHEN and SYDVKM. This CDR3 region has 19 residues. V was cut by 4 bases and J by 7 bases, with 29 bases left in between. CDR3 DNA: TGTGCCAGCAGTTCCCGGATTCGCTCAGGGATCCACAGGAGGCAGCCCCAGCATTTT. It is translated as CASSSRIRSGIHRRQPQHF.

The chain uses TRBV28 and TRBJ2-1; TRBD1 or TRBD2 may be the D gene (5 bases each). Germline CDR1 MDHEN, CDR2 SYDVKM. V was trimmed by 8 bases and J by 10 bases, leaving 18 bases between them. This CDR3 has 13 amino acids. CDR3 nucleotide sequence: TGTGCCAGCTGTGGGGGTCTTACCTACGAGCAGTTCTTC. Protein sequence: CASCGGLTYEQFF.

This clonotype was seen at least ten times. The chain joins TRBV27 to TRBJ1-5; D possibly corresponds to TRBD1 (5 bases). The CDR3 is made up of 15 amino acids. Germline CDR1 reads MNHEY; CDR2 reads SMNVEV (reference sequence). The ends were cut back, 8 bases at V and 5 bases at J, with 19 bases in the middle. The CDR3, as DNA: TGTGCCAGCGGCCTACTGGGGGACGGGGATCAGCCCCAGCATTTT. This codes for CASGLLGDGDQPQHF.

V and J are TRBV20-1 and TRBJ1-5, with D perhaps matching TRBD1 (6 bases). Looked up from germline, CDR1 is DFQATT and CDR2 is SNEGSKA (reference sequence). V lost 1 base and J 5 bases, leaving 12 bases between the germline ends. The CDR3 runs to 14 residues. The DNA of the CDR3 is TGCAGTGCTAGAGTTTGGGACACCTATCAGCCCCAGCATTTT. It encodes CSARVWDTYQPQHF.

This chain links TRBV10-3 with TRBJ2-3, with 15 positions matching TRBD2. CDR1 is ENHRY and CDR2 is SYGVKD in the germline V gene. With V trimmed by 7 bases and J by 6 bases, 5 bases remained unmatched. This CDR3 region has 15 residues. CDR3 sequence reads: CAITGLAGGPDTQYF. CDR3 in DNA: TGTGCCATCACCGGACTAGCGGGAGGGCCGGATACGCAGTATTTT.

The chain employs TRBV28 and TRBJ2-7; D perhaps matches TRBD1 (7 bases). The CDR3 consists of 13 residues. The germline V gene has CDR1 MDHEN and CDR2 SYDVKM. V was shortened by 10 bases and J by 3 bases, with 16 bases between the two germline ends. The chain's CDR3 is CAIRGDGYYEQYF. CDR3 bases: TGTGCCATCAGGGGGGACGGGTACTACGAGCAGTACTTC.

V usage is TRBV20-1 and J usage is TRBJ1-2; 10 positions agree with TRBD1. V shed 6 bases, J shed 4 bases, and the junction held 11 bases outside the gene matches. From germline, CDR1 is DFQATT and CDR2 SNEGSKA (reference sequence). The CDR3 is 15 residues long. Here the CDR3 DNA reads TGCAGTGCAACCGAAGGGACAGGGGCGATCTATGGCTACACCTTC. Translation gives CSATEGTGAIYGYTF.

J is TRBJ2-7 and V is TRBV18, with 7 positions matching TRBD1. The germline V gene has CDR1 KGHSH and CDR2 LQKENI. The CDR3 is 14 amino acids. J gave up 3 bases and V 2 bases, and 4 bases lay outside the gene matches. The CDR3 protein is CASSPSGTVYEQYF. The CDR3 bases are TGTGCCAGCTCACCATCCGGGACAGTCTACGAGCAGTACTTC.

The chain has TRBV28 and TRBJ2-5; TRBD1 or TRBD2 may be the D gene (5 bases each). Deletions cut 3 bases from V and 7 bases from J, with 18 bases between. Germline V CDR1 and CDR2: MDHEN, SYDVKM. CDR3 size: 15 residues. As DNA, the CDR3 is TGTGCCAGCAGTTTGCCCGGACGAGGGGACGGGACCCAGTACTTC. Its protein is CASSLPGRGDGTQYF.

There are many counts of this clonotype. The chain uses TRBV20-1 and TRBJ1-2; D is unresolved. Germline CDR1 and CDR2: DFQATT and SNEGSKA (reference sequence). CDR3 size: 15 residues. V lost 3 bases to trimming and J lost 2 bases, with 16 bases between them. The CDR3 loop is CSARAQARPNYGYTF. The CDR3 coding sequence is TGCAGTGCTAGGGCCCAAGCGCGGCCGAACTATGGCTACACCTTC.

CDR3: CSVSGFQETQYF. CDR3 bases: TGCAGCGTTTCGGGTTTCCAAGAGACCCAGTACTTC. The chain recombines TRBV29-1 with TRBJ2-5; no reliable D call. Trimming removed 5 bases at V and 1 base at J, with 8 bases between. The CDR3 has 12 amino acids. Germline V CDR1 and CDR2: SQVTM, ANQGSEA.

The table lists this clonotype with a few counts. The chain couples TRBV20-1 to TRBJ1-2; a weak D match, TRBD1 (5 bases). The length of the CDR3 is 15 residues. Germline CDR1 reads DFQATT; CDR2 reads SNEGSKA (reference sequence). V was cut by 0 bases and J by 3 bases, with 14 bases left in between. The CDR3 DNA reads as TGCAGTGCTAGAGATAGGAGGACACTGTACTATGGCTACACCTTC. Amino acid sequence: CSARDRRTLYYGYTF.

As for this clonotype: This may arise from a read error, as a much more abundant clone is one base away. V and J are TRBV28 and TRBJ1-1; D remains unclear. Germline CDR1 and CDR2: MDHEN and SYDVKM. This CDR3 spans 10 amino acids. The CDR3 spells CASRNTGALF. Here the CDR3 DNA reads TGTGCCAGCAGGAACACTGGAGCTTTATTT.

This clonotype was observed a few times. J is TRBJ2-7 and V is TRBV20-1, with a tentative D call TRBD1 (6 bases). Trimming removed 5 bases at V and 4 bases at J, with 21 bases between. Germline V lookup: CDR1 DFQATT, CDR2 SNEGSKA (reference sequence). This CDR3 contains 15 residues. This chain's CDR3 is CSAPDVAQGSYEQYF. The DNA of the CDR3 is TGCAGTGCTCCCGACGTGGCGCAGGGGTCGTACGAGCAGTACTTC.

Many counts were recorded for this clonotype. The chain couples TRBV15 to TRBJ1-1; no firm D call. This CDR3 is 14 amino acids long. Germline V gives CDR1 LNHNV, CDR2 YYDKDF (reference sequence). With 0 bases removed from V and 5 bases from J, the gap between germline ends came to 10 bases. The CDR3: CATSRDKLGTEAFF. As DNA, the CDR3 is TGTGCCACCAGCAGAGATAAGTTAGGGACTGAAGCTTTCTTT.

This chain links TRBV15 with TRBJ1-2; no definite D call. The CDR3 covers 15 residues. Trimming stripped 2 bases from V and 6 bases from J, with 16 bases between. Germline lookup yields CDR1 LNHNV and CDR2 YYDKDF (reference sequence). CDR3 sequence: CATSRYGGGDNGYTF. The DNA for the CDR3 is TGTGCCACCAGCAGATACGGTGGAGGTGATAATGGCTACACCTTC.

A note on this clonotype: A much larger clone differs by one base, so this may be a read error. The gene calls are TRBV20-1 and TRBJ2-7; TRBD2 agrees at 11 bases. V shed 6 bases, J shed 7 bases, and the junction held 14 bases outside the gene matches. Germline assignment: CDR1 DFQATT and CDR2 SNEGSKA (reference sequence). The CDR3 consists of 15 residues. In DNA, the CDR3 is TGCAGTGCAATACTAGCGGGAGACGGGGGCAATGAGCAGTACTTC. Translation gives CSAILAGDGGNEQYF.

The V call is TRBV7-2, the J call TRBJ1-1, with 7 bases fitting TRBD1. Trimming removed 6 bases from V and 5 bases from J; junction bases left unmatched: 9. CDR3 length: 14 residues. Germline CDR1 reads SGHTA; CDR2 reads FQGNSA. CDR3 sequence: CASRSLTGRTEAFF. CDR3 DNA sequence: TGTGCCAGCAGATCTCTGACAGGGCGAACTGAAGCTTTCTTT.